What follows are 18 T cell receptor beta chains derived from one specimen sequenced in a study of cytomegalovirus exposure and HLA in healthy donors (dated by TCRdb to about 2017). Libraries were constructed by the immunoSEQ multiplex PCR assay. Sourced from immuneACCESS, this table was stored by TCRdb with only in-frame sequences that have V and J called. A share of the clones is absent; for the studies checked, an unresolved V gene accounts for under half, and the remainder has no known explanation. In all, the sample holds about 160,000 clones, and just under 90% of those were seen once. Under 13% of the sample rests with the top ten. Sequenced: PBMCs. These TCRs come from a woman younger than 30 in good health and CMV-seropositive.

V is TRBV28 and J is TRBJ1-4; no clear D. V was trimmed by 5 bases and J by 8 bases, leaving 15 bases between them. The CDR3 is made up of 14 amino acids. Germline loops: CDR1 MDHEN, CDR2 SYDVKM. CDR3 coding DNA: TGTGCCAGCAGTCCCCCGGTGACGAGGGAAAAACTGTTTTTT. Its protein product is CASSPPVTREKLFF.

The J gene is TRBJ2-1, the V gene TRBV15; D is uncertain. This CDR3 has 15 residues. In germline, CDR1 is LNHNV, CDR2 YYDKDF (reference sequence). V was clipped by 0 bases and J by 5 bases, with 11 bases between them. The CDR3 region is CATSREPRLDNEQFF. The DNA of the CDR3 is TGTGCCACCAGCAGAGAGCCCAGATTGGACAATGAGCAGTTCTTC.

The rearrangement joins TRBV7-9 to TRBJ1-2; D ambiguous. The CDR3 runs 15 residues. Trimming left V 1 base short and J 0 bases short, with 9 bases between. Germline CDR1 SEHNR, CDR2 FQNEAQ (reference sequence). In nucleotides, the CDR3 is TGTGCCAGCAGCTTAGTTAGTATCCCTAACTATGGCTACACCTTC. This codes for CASSLVSIPNYGYTF.

The genes are TRBV6-5 and TRBJ2-1; TRBD2 matches at 10 bases. Germline CDR1 reads MNHEY; CDR2 reads SVGAGI. The V segment lost 10 bases and the J segment 4 bases; nucleotides outside the gene matches: 7. The CDR3 runs to 14 residues. CDR3 sequence reads: CATSRTSGYNEQFF. DNA for the CDR3: TGTGCCACCTCCCGGACTAGCGGATACAATGAGCAGTTCTTC.

The chain carries TRBV4-1 and TRBJ1-4; 8 bases are a match to TRBD1. Germline V gene sequence: CDR1 MGHRA, CDR2 YSYEKL. The CDR3 runs to 18 residues. Germline trimming cut 4 bases from V and 0 bases from J; bases unmatched to any gene: 10. DNA for the CDR3: TGCGCCAGCAGCCTCGGACAGGGCTTAACCTCAACTAATGAAAAACTGTTTTTT. Translated: CASSLGQGLTSTNEKLFF.

The chain carries TRBV13 and TRBJ2-5; 8 nucleotides line up with TRBD1. V dropped 4 bases and J dropped 8; count of bases not matched to a gene: 15. This CDR3 comprises 16 residues. The germline CDR1 and CDR2 sequences are PRHDT and FYEKMQ (reference sequence). For the CDR3, the DNA is TGTGCCAGCAGCTCACCGACAGGGGATGGGGAACGAACCCAGTACTTC. This translates into CASSSPTGDGERTQYF.

The chain links TRBV25-1 to TRBJ1-1, with unresolved D. The length of the CDR3 is 14 residues. Per the germline V gene, CDR1 is MGHDK and CDR2 is SYGVNS. Trimming left V 2 bases short and J 6 bases short, with 13 bases between. The CDR3 is CASSERVGVAEAFF. Here the CDR3 DNA reads TGTGCCAGCAGTGAAAGAGTTGGAGTCGCTGAAGCTTTCTTT.

The chain is built from TRBV18 and TRBJ2-3; no clear D gene. The CDR3 runs 13 residues. Germline V CDR1 and CDR2: KGHSH, LQKENI. V was clipped by 10 bases and J by 3 bases, with 14 bases between them. CDR3 in amino acids: CANKAQLTDTQYF. CDR3 nucleotide sequence: TGTGCCAACAAAGCACAGCTTACAGATACGCAGTATTTT.

Note on this clone: A read error may produce the germline difference seen at one junction end. This chain links TRBV25-1 with TRBJ1-2, with TRBD1 matching 7 bases. Germline loops: CDR1 MGHDK, CDR2 SYGVNS. This CDR3 has 11 residues. The CDR3 reads CASREQGPPSF. DNA for the CDR3: TGTGCCAGCAGGGAACAGGGGCCTCCCAGCTTC.

This clone has a single count. This chain's CDR3 is CASSEKRLAGYYEQYF. The CDR3 bases are TGTGCCAGCAGTGAGAAACGACTAGCGGGTTATTACGAGCAGTACTTC. This chain uses TRBV6-1 with TRBJ2-7, with 10 bases that match TRBD2. The CDR3 consists of 16 residues. J lost 4 bases, V lost 3 bases, and 9 bases had no gene match. Per the germline V gene, CDR1 is MNHNS and CDR2 is SASEGT.

The chain joins TRBV30 to TRBJ2-7; 7 positions match TRBD2. This CDR3 region has 15 residues. Per germline, CDR1 GTSNPN and CDR2 SVGIG (reference sequence). V shed 0 bases, J shed 1 base, and the junction held 6 bases outside the gene matches. Written as DNA, the CDR3 is TGTGCCTGGAGTGTAGCGGGGTACGGGTCCTACGAGCAGTACTTC. Its translation is CAWSVAGYGSYEQYF.

The V gene is TRBV11-3, the J gene TRBJ1-1; TRBD1 might be the D (6 bases). CDR3 length: 13 residues. Germline loops: CDR1 SGHNT, CDR2 YENEEA. Between the trimmed V and J ends, which lost 5 bases and 5 bases, there was a span of 12 bases. CDR3 in amino acids: CASSHKQGTEAFF. For the CDR3, the DNA is TGTGCCAGCAGCCATAAACAGGGAACTGAAGCTTTCTTT.

The chain is built from TRBV10-3 and TRBJ2-7; 9 bases match TRBD2. This CDR3 spans 15 amino acids. J lost 2 bases, V lost 10 bases, and 12 bases had no gene match. The germline V gene encodes CDR1 ENHRY and CDR2 SYGVKD. The CDR3 DNA reads TGTGCCACGTCCCCCTCGCTAGCGGGAACCTACGAGCAGTACTTC. Translated: CATSPSLAGTYEQYF.

This sequence joins TRBV4-3 and TRBJ2-1; D is perhaps TRBD1 (5 bases). Trimming stripped 2 bases from V and 5 bases from J, with 10 bases between. Germline CDR1 is LGHNA and CDR2 is YSLEER. The CDR3 contains 14 residues. The CDR3 loop is CASSQQGVHNEQFF. In DNA form, the CDR3 reads TGCGCCAGCAGCCAACAGGGTGTTCACAATGAGCAGTTCTTC.

The chain has TRBV19 and TRBJ1-5; 7 nucleotides line up with TRBD1. V shed 3 bases, J shed 7 bases, and the junction held 6 bases outside the gene matches. The CDR3 runs to 14 residues. The V gene's germline CDR1 is LNHDA and CDR2 SQIVND (reference sequence). CDR3 loop: CASSMGQRGQPQHF. DNA for the CDR3: TGTGCCAGTAGTATGGGACAGAGGGGCCAGCCCCAGCATTTT.

V and J are TRBV15 and TRBJ2-7, with D tentatively TRBD1 (5 bases). Germline V lookup: CDR1 LNHNV, CDR2 YYDKDF (reference sequence). Trimming pared 1 base from V and 2 bases from J, leaving 15 bases between. The CDR3 has 16 amino acids. Here the CDR3 DNA reads TGTGCCACCAGCAGAGTAGTAACAGGTCCACCCTACGAGCAGTACTTC. It specifies CATSRVVTGPPYEQYF.

CDR3: CASSTGPSGSYEQYF. In DNA form, the CDR3 reads TGTGCCAGCAGCACGGGCCCTAGCGGGTCCTACGAGCAGTACTTC. V and J are TRBV9 and TRBJ2-7; 8 bases match TRBD2. CDR1 SGDLS and CDR2 YYNGEE come from the germline V gene. J was trimmed by 1 base and V by 4 bases; bases with no gene match: 7. This CDR3 has 15 residues. The complete variable domain, with remaining parts taken from reference TRBV9 and TRBJ2-7, reads DSGVTQTPKHLITATGQRVTLRCSPRSGDLSVYWYQQSLDQGLQFLIQYYNGEERAKGNILERFSAQQFPDLHSELNLSSLELGDSALYFCASSTGPSGSYEQYFGPGTRLTVT.

The chain combines TRBV30 with TRBJ2-7; 7 nucleotides line up with TRBD2. The J segment lost 0 bases and the V segment lost 3 bases, leaving 8 bases of the junction unmatched. Looked up from germline, CDR1 is GTSNPN and CDR2 is SVGIG (reference sequence). The CDR3 runs to 15 residues. The DNA of the CDR3 is TGTGCCTGGAGCCGCGGACTAGGCCGCTCCTACGAGCAGTACTTC. Its translation: CAWSRGLGRSYEQYF.